Here is one T cell receptor beta chain with its context. The target antigen is unknown. This entry comes from a study of long-term antiretroviral therapy in people with HIV. Germline lookup yields CDR1 SEHNR and CDR2 FQNEAQ (reference sequence). There are 16 residues in the CDR3. The V end was cut by 5 bases, the J end by 0 bases, with 14 bases between. Findings of the study overall: Clonotypes expanded prior to ART showed repertoire dominance at all sampled time points. CDR3 length ranges were narrower in HIV repertoires than in controls.

This was the immunoSEQ v3.0 assay at survey level. The table came from immunoSEQ multiplex PCR; TCRdb's copy has only in-frame clones and leaves some out. The profile covers tens of thousands of clones, with roughly 80% appearing a single time and roughly 7.2% taken by the ten largest. The chain employs TRBV7-9 and TRBJ1-3; D is ambiguous. The receptor's source is a woman aged 45-59 years with HIV. Source: unsorted PBMCs, taken 2 years after starting antiretroviral therapy. The CDR3 region is CASSPSDGSSGNTIYF. For the CDR3, the DNA is TGTGCCAGCAGCCCCAGTGACGGGAGCTCTGGAAACACCATATATTTT.